The next 24 T cell receptor beta chains were all read from a single sample in a study of graft-versus-host responses after intestinal transplantation. Some clones are missing from TCRdb's copy, which holds only in-frame ones; the method was immunoSEQ multiplex PCR. The sample comprises tens of thousands of clones, around 87% of which are singletons, and roughly 7.3% rests with the top ten. The antigens for these receptors are not known. This material consisted of unstimulated CD8+ T cells sorted from spleen or lymph node cells, taken before transplant. The receptors come from a human donor who was the organ donor for an intestinal transplant.

This clone has only one observation. The chain employs TRBV2 and TRBJ2-7, with a tentative D call TRBD2 (6 bases). From germline, CDR1 is SNHLY and CDR2 FYNNEI. The V end lost 8 bases, the J end lost 2 bases, and 10 bases lay between the germline ends. The CDR3 covers 12 residues. CDR3 DNA sequence: TGTGCCAGCGGGACTTTTACCTACGAGCAGTACTTC. It codes for CASGTFTYEQYF.

The chain couples TRBV6-4 to TRBJ1-2; the match to TRBD1 covers 7 bases. The CDR3 covers 14 residues. J gave up 4 bases and V 9 bases, and 11 bases lay outside the gene matches. Germline CDR1 MRHNA, CDR2 SNTAGT. This CDR3 is CARKDRAPPYGYTF. The CDR3 region has the DNA TGTGCCAGAAAAGACAGGGCTCCCCCCTATGGCTACACCTTC.

The rearrangement links TRBV4-1 to TRBJ2-7; D may be TRBD1 or TRBD2 (5 bases each). V lost 0 bases to trimming and J lost 4 bases, with 19 bases between them. Germline lookup yields CDR1 MGHRA and CDR2 YSYEKL. The CDR3 has 17 amino acids. CDR3 region: CASSQEPGTAAYYEQYF. CDR3 bases: TGCGCCAGCAGCCAAGAACCAGGGACCGCGGCATATTACGAGCAGTACTTC.

V is TRBV25-1 and J is TRBJ1-1; D not resolved. V was pared by 2 bases and J by 1 base, with 8 bases between. CDR1 is MGHDK, CDR2 SYGVNS, per germline. The CDR3 is made up of 14 amino acids. As DNA, the CDR3 is TGTGCCAGCAGTGAACCGAGTTCGAACACTGAAGCTTTCTTT. Its protein is CASSEPSSNTEAFF.

The chain links TRBV2 to TRBJ2-2, with no clear D. This CDR3 is built from 16 residues. Trimming took 1 base from V and 1 from J, leaving 10 bases between them. Germline CDR1 reads SNHLY; CDR2 reads FYNNEI. CDR3 DNA: TGTGCCAGCAGTGAAGTGGACGGATTGAACACCGGGGAGCTGTTTTTT. This sequence encodes CASSEVDGLNTGELFF.

This chain joins TRBV5-1 and TRBJ1-2, with 7 bases aligning to TRBD1. After removal of 3 bases from V and 5 bases from J, the junction contained 16 bases not matched to a gene. There are 17 residues in the CDR3. Looked up from germline, CDR1 is SGHRS and CDR2 is YFSETQ. In nucleotides, the CDR3 is TGCGCCAGCAGCTCGGTAGGAATACAGGGGAAATCGTATGGCTACACCTTC. Amino acid sequence: CASSSVGIQGKSYGYTF.

The V gene is TRBV5-1, the J gene TRBJ2-7, with 13 bases aligning to TRBD2. The trim removed 0 bases at V and 3 bases at J, leaving 3 bases unmatched. The CDR3 length is 16 residues. The germline V gene encodes CDR1 SGHRS and CDR2 YFSETQ. The CDR3 loop is CASSLEGLAGDYEQYF. In DNA form, the CDR3 reads TGCGCCAGCAGCTTGGAAGGACTAGCGGGGGACTACGAGCAGTACTTC. Variable domain in full (rest from reference TRBV5-1 and TRBJ2-7): KAGVTQTPRYLIKTRGQQVTLSCSPISGHRSVSWYQQTPGQGLQFLFEYFSETQRNKGNFPGRFSGRQFSNSRSEMNVSTLELGDSALYLCASSLEGLAGDYEQYFGPGTRLTVT.

The V call is TRBV9, the J call TRBJ2-3; D assignment may be TRBD1 or TRBD2 (6 bases each). From germline, CDR1 is SGDLS and CDR2 YYNGEE. The CDR3 sequence is 15 residues long. Between the trimmed V and J ends, which lost 0 bases and 3 bases, there was a span of 11 bases. CDR3 sequence (DNA): TGTGCCAGCAGCGTAGGGGGGGCGGGGACAGATACGCAGTATTTT. Translating gives CASSVGGAGTDTQYF.

This sequence joins TRBV4-2 and TRBJ2-1; D perhaps matches TRBD2 (6 bases). Germline CDR1 is LGHNA and CDR2 is YNFKEQ. This CDR3 has 13 residues. With 6 bases removed from V and 10 bases from J, the gap between germline ends came to 16 bases. CDR3 DNA sequence: TGTGCCAGCAGTTATGCGGGGAGACACGAGCAGTTCTTC. Translating gives CASSYAGRHEQFF.

The V call is TRBV30, the J call TRBJ2-7; no clear D. CDR1 GTSNPN and CDR2 SVGIG come from the germline V gene (reference sequence). Trimming cost V 1 base and J 5 bases, with 9 bases left between them. This CDR3 region has 12 residues. CDR3 DNA sequence: TGTGCCTGGAGTGCGGGTGGGGACGAGCAGTACTTC. Its translation is CAWSAGGDEQYF.

The gene calls are TRBV4-1 and TRBJ2-5; 8 bases fit TRBD2. The CDR3 is made up of 14 amino acids. In germline, CDR1 is MGHRA, CDR2 YSYEKL. With V trimmed by 3 bases and J by 4 bases, 4 bases remained unmatched. Here the CDR3 reads CASSHSGGGETQYF. As DNA, the CDR3 is TGCGCCAGCAGCCACAGCGGGGGCGGAGAGACCCAGTACTTC.

This chain joins TRBV23-1 and TRBJ2-5; D perhaps matches TRBD2 (6 bases). TRBV23-1 is classed as an ORF, of uncertain function. The CDR3 extends over 15 amino acids. V dropped 0 bases and J dropped 5 bases, with 13 bases sitting between them. The CDR3 spells CASSQSFRGRETQYF. Here the CDR3 DNA reads TGCGCCAGCAGTCAATCTTTCCGGGGGAGGGAGACCCAGTACTTC.

This chain connects TRBV6-4 to TRBJ1-1; D is unclear. CDR1 MRHNA and CDR2 SNTAGT come from the germline V gene. The length of the CDR3 is 14 residues. The V gene lost 0 bases and the J gene lost 1 base, with 6 bases spanning the gap. In DNA, the CDR3 is TGTGCCAGCAGTGACTCGCCCGGGAACACTGAAGCTTTCTTT. Translating gives CASSDSPGNTEAFF.

The chain combines TRBV10-2 with TRBJ1-1; no clear D. The germline V and J ends were trimmed by 8 bases and 5 bases, with 12 bases remaining between them. The CDR3 runs to 12 residues. From germline, CDR1 is WSHSY and CDR2 SAAADI. DNA for the CDR3: TGCGCCAGCGCCCCGCGACTAACTGAAGCTTTCTTT. This encodes CASAPRLTEAFF.

The chain is built from TRBV28 and TRBJ2-6; D is unclear. Germline CDR1 is MDHEN and CDR2 is SYDVKM. The CDR3 totals 13 residues. V was clipped by 3 bases and J by 4 bases, with 4 bases between them. CDR3 region: CASSLEGANVLTF. The CDR3 bases are TGTGCCAGCAGTTTGGAAGGGGCCAACGTCCTGACTTTC. Full variable domain (missing parts from reference TRBV28 and TRBJ2-6): DVKVTQSSRYLVKRTGEKVFLECVQDMDHENMFWYRQDPGLGLRLIYFSYDVKMKEKGDIPEGYSVSREKKERFSLILESASTNQTSMYLCASSLEGANVLTFGAGSRLTVL.

The V and J genes are TRBV29-1 and TRBJ2-2; D remains unclear. Germline CDR1 SQVTM, CDR2 ANQGSEA. Trimming removed 8 bases from V and 2 bases from J, with 12 bases in between. The CDR3 runs to 13 residues. The CDR3 is CSIRAANTGELFF. In nucleotides, the CDR3 is TGCAGCATCCGCGCGGCCAACACCGGGGAGCTGTTTTTT.

The V gene is TRBV27, the J gene TRBJ2-7; D unclear. Looked up from germline, CDR1 is MNHEY and CDR2 is SMNVEV (reference sequence). Trimming removed 0 bases from V and 4 bases from J, with 7 bases in between. This CDR3 comprises 13 residues. CDR3 sequence reads: CASSLSGPYEQYF. The CDR3 DNA reads TGTGCCAGCAGTTTATCGGGCCCTTACGAGCAGTACTTC.

This clone was seen a few times. The gene calls are TRBV30 and TRBJ1-2, with TRBD1 as a possible D gene (5 bases). The V gene's germline CDR1 is GTSNPN and CDR2 SVGIG (reference sequence). The CDR3 has 15 residues. Between the trimmed V and J ends, which lost 1 base and 3 bases, there was a span of 15 bases. This chain's CDR3 is CAWSGGTGVDYGYTF. Here the CDR3 DNA reads TGTGCCTGGAGTGGGGGGACCGGGGTTGACTATGGCTACACCTTC.

The rearrangement links TRBV7-8 to TRBJ1-2; TRBD1 is a possible D gene (5 bases). CDR1 and CDR2 (germline): SGHVS, FQNEAQ. The CDR3 totals 16 residues. Trimming took 5 bases from V and 4 from J, leaving 20 bases between them. This CDR3 is CASSRERAQRGYGYTF. CDR3 nucleotides: TGTGCCAGCAGCCGGGAGAGGGCTCAAAGGGGCTATGGCTACACCTTC.

This sequence joins TRBV10-1 and TRBJ2-7; no firm D call. The germline V gene has CDR1 WNHNN and CDR2 SYGVQD (reference sequence). Trimming shortened V by 9 bases and J by 4 bases, and 19 bases separated the two germline ends. The CDR3 has 14 residues. CDR3 sequence reads: CASRSVEGRYEQYF. DNA for the CDR3: TGCGCCAGTCGATCCGTAGAAGGACGGTACGAGCAGTACTTC.

The chain couples TRBV25-1 to TRBJ1-1, with D uncertain. CDR1 is MGHDK and CDR2 is SYGVNS in the germline V gene. The V gene lost 1 base and the J gene lost 8 bases, with 14 bases spanning the gap. The CDR3 extends over 14 amino acids. The CDR3 DNA reads TGTGCCAGCAGTGAATCCGATGTGTATAGCGAAGCTTTCTTT. Translated: CASSESDVYSEAFF.

The chain combines TRBV6-6 with TRBJ2-2; D is undetermined. The germline V gene has CDR1 MNHNY and CDR2 SVGAGI (reference sequence). V lost 8 bases, J lost 4 bases, and 8 bases lay in between. This CDR3 region has 12 residues. The CDR3 bases are TGTGCCAGCGGTTGGGGCACCGGGGAGCTGTTTTTT. It encodes CASGWGTGELFF.

This clone appeared once. The chain is built from TRBV28 and TRBJ1-5, with TRBD1 matching over 7 bases. This CDR3 is 18 amino acids long. Germline CDR1 reads MDHEN; CDR2 reads SYDVKM. J gave up 5 bases and V 6 bases, and 19 bases lay outside the gene matches. CDR3 sequence (DNA): TGTGCCAGCAGCAGAGGACAGGTCCGTGCGGTCCAGTATCAGCCCCAGCATTTT. Encoded protein: CASSRGQVRAVQYQPQHF.

V is TRBV6-5 and J is TRBJ2-3; D is unresolved. Looked up from germline, CDR1 is MNHEY and CDR2 is SVGAGI. This CDR3 region has 13 residues. V shed 5 bases and J shed 0 bases, with 6 bases lying between them. As DNA, the CDR3 is TGTGCCAGCAGTGAGCTGAGCACAGATACGCAGTATTTT. It specifies CASSELSTDTQYF.